This TCR beta chain is from a study of cytomegalovirus exposure and HLA in healthy donors. The study, taken as a whole, reports: Most TCRs appeared rarely, but some public TCRs recurred in many donors.

The germline V gene encodes CDR1 SGHVS and CDR2 FNYEAQ. CDR3 length: 17 residues. With 1 base removed from V and 3 bases from J, the gap between germline ends came to 16 bases. The study ran its PCR with 60 Vbeta and 13 Jbeta primers. Some clones are missing from TCRdb's copy, which holds only in-frame ones; the method was immunoSEQ multiplex PCR. The repertoire includes 150,000 to 200,000 clones, around 80% of them detected once, and about 5.7% sits in the top ten. With respect to this clone: Its antigen remains unidentified.

Material for sequencing was PBMCs. The TCR was taken from a man aged 35 to 55 in good health and CMV-seropositive. The chain joins TRBV7-6 to TRBJ2-1; weak D call: TRBD2 (6 bases). Here the CDR3 reads CASSLGSVGEVYNEQFF. CDR3 in DNA: TGTGCCAGCAGCTTAGGCTCGGTAGGGGAGGTCTACAATGAGCAGTTCTTC. Using reference TRBV7-6 and TRBJ2-1 for the parts outside the CDR3, the full variable domain is GAGVSQSPRYKVTKRGQDVALRCDPISGHVSLYWYRQALGQGPEFLTYFNYEAQQDKSGLPNDRFSAERPEGSISTLTIQRTEQRDSAMYRCASSLGSVGEVYNEQFFGPGTRLTVL.